This is a list of T cell receptor beta chains from one sample in a study of CD8 T cells in ankylosing spondylitis. TCRdb used MiXCR to reprocess the 5' RACE reads, holding one entry per CDR3 protein. The sample lists a few hundred thousand distinct CDR3 sequences; about 12% were seen once. Sequencing was carried out using blood, either unsorted or a sorted T cell fraction (not recorded which). The receptor set was obtained from a male donor with ankylosing spondylitis. CDR3s include the opening cysteine and the closing phenylalanine or tryptophan. D genes are given only for firm matches. Rows give clone size only sometimes, using once, few, many, or a class for an expanded clone.

len	v_gene	abundance	d_gene	j_gene	CDR3nt	CDR3aa
16	TRBV11-2	-	TRBD2	TRBJ2-5	TGTGCCAGCAGCTCGCGGACTAGCGGGACCTGGGAGACCCAGTACTTC	CASSSRTSGTWETQYF
16	TRBV7-9	-	-	TRBJ1-4	TGTGCCAGCAGCCCCCGTGGCACCGCAACTAATGAAAAACTGTTTTTT	CASSPRGTATNEKLFF
14	TRBV7-9	many	-	TRBJ2-1	TGTGCCAGCAGCTTAGATGGCTCCTACAATGAGCAGTTCTTC	CASSLDGSYNEQFF
15	TRBV29-1	many	-	TRBJ2-2	TGCAGCGTCGCTCCCAGGGATTTTAACACCGGGGAGCTGTTTTTT	CSVAPRDFNTGELFF
12	TRBV20-1	few	-	TRBJ2-1	TGCAGTGCTAGCCTCTCGGGAGTACCGTCGTTCTTC	CSASLSGVPSFF
14	TRBV7-6	-	-	TRBJ1-1	TGTGCCAGCAGCTTACAGGTCTCCAACACTGAAGCTTTCTTT	CASSLQVSNTEAFF
12	TRBV20-1	many	TRBD2	TRBJ2-1	TGCAGTGCTATCGGGCGGGAGATTGAGCAGTTCTTC	CSAIGREIEQFF
17	TRBV7-6	-	-	TRBJ2-3	TGTGCCAGCAGCTTAAGTCCTCGCGTCACGTGGGCAGATACGCAGTATTTT	CASSLSPRVTWADTQYF
13	TRBV5-1	medium-sized	-	TRBJ2-5	TGCGCCAGCAGCCGAGAGGTACAAGAGACCCAGTACTTC	CASSREVQETQYF
11	TRBV6-5	-	-	TRBJ2-1	TGTGCCAGCACCCACGGGTTAGAGCAGTTCTTC	CASTHGLEQFF
15	TRBV5-1	many	TRBD2	TRBJ2-3	TGCGCCAGCAGCTCTAGCGGGGCCCCCACAGATACGCAGTATTTT	CASSSSGAPTDTQYF
15	TRBV7-9	few	-	TRBJ2-7	TGTGCCAGCAGCGCCGGAGGAGGGACTTCCTACGAGCAGTACTTC	CASSAGGGTSYEQYF
13	TRBV5-1	few	TRBD1	TRBJ2-7	TGCGCCAGCTCGGGACAGGGGGTCGATGAGCAGTACTTC	CASSGQGVDEQYF
16	TRBV20-1	-	TRBD2	TRBJ2-1	TGCAGTGCTAGACCGCCTCTAGCGGGAGTTGTTAATGAGCAGTTCTTC	CSARPPLAGVVNEQFF
14	TRBV11-3	-	-	TRBJ2-3	TGTGCCAGCAGCTTAAACCATGCGACAGATACGCAGTATTTT	CASSLNHATDTQYF
15	TRBV3-1	few	TRBD1	TRBJ1-2	TGTGCCAGCAGCCAACTGGACAGGGAAGGCTATGGCTACACCTTC	CASSQLDREGYGYTF
15	TRBV9	-	TRBD2	TRBJ2-1	TGTGCCAGCAGCGGGTTAGCGGGAGGGCCCCATGAGCAGTTCTTC	CASSGLAGGPHEQFF
15	TRBV7-9	-	TRBD2	TRBJ2-1	TGTGCCAGCAGCTTCGGGACTAGCGGGAGTCAGGAGCAGTTCTTC	CASSFGTSGSQEQFF
13	TRBV29-1	many	TRBD1	TRBJ1-1	TGCAGCGCTTCCAGGGGGGGGAACACTGAAGCTTTCTTT	CSASRGGNTEAFF
12	TRBV12-3/TRBV12-4	-	-	TRBJ1-2	TGTGCCAGCAGTTCGGGGCCCTATGGCTACACCTTC	CASSSGPYGYTF
15	TRBV7-9	few	TRBD1	TRBJ1-4	TGTGCCAGCAGCTCGGGACAGGGGAAGGATGAAAAACTGTTTTTT	CASSSGQGKDEKLFF
15	TRBV29-1	few	-	TRBJ2-3	TGCAGCGTTGAAAAGGACTCCGTGATCACAGATACGCAGTATTTT	CSVEKDSVITDTQYF
16	TRBV28	-	TRBD2	TRBJ2-1	TGTGCCAGCAGTTTGGTGGGGACTAGCGGGAGGGATGAGCAGTTCTTC	CASSLVGTSGRDEQFF
16	TRBV4-2	-	-	TRBJ1-6	TGTGCCAGCAGCCAAGCCCTCCGGGACCCAAATTCACCCCTCCACTTT	CASSQALRDPNSPLHF
14	TRBV6-4	-	-	TRBJ1-6	TGTGCCAGCAGTGCGTTGGGATATGGTTCACCCCTCCACTTT	CASSALGYGSPLHF
13	TRBV7-2	-	-	TRBJ1-2	TGTGCCAGCAGCACCGGGACATCATATGGCTACACCTTC	CASSTGTSYGYTF
16	TRBV28	-	TRBD1	TRBJ2-2	TGTGCCAGCAGTTTAGGGGGACAGCCGAACACCGGGGAGCTGTTTTTT	CASSLGGQPNTGELFF
14	TRBV20-1	-	-	TRBJ2-1	TGCAGTGCTCGCCGGGACGCTGCCTACAATGAGCAGTTCTTC	CSARRDAAYNEQFF
14	TRBV7-2	-	-	TRBJ1-2	TGTGCCAGCAGCTTCCACAGGGTGGGCTATGGCTACACCTTC	CASSFHRVGYGYTF
16	TRBV28	few	TRBD2	TRBJ2-7	TGTGCCAGCAGTTCTCGGGTACGGGGGGGATCCTACGAGCAGTACTTC	CASSSRVRGGSYEQYF
15	TRBV7-7	-	TRBD2	TRBJ2-3	TGTGCCAGCAGCTCGGGACTAGCGGTCACAGATACGCAGTATTTT	CASSSGLAVTDTQYF
14	TRBV2	-	TRBD1	TRBJ2-7	TGTGCCAGCAGATCCGGGACAGGGCCCCCCGAGCAGTACTTC	CASRSGTGPPEQYF
16	TRBV5-6	few	-	TRBJ2-6	TGTGCCAGCAGCCCTAGTTGGGGCTCTGGGGCCAACGTCCTGACTTTC	CASSPSWGSGANVLTF
14	TRBV20-1	few	-	TRBJ1-3	TGCAGTGCTAGACGTGCGGGTCCTGGAAACACCATATATTTT	CSARRAGPGNTIYF
13	TRBV5-1	few	-	TRBJ2-3	TGCGCCAGCAGCTTGGCCAATGGTGATACGCAGTATTTT	CASSLANGDTQYF
13	TRBV20-1	-	-	TRBJ2-1	TGCAGTGCCACTAGCCCTAGCTCAGATGAGCAGTTCTTC	CSATSPSSDEQFF
14	TRBV3-1	few	TRBD1	TRBJ1-4	TGTGCCAGCAGCCAAACAGGGGGCAGTGAAAAACTGTTTTTT	CASSQTGGSEKLFF
15	TRBV15	few	-	TRBJ1-5	TGTGCCACCAGCAGAGATCTGGCCGGTAATCAGCCCCAGCATTTT	CATSRDLAGNQPQHF
13	TRBV7-9	-	-	TRBJ2-7	TGTGCCAGCAGCCCTGCAGGCCGGGATCTACAGTACTTC	CASSPAGRDLQYF
15	TRBV20-1	-	TRBD1	TRBJ1-2	TGCAGTGCTAGAGATGCAGGGGGCGCATTGTATGGCTACACCTTC	CSARDAGGALYGYTF
13	TRBV10-3	few	-	TRBJ1-2	TGTGCCATCAAACCGAATTATGATTCCGGCTACACCTTC	CAIKPNYDSGYTF
15	TRBV20-1	many	TRBD2	TRBJ2-1	TGCAGTGCTAGAGATGGGATAGCGGGAGGGAATGAGCAGTTCTTC	CSARDGIAGGNEQFF
15	TRBV2	few	TRBD2	TRBJ2-7	TGTGCCAGCAAGCAAGAGGCGGGAGAGTCCTACGAGCAGTACTTC	CASKQEAGESYEQYF
14	TRBV23-1	-	-	TRBJ2-2	TGCGCCATCTCTCCGGGGGCCTACACCGGGGAGCTGTTTTTT	CAISPGAYTGELFF
13	TRBV5-6	-	-	TRBJ1-1	TGTGCCAGCAGCTTTTCGGACGGCACTGAAGCTTTCTTT	CASSFSDGTEAFF
16	TRBV7-9	-	TRBD1	TRBJ2-7	TGTGCCAGCAGCCCGATTGGACAGGTCGACTTCTACGAGCAGTACTTC	CASSPIGQVDFYEQYF
15	TRBV5-1	-	-	TRBJ1-5	TGCGCCAGCAGCTTGACAGGGTTGAACAATCAGCCCCAGCATTTT	CASSLTGLNNQPQHF
14	TRBV6-1	few	TRBD1	TRBJ1-1	TGTGCCAGCCTATCTCACAGGGGGCTTACTGAAGCTTTCTTT	CASLSHRGLTEAFF
13	TRBV7-2	-	-	TRBJ1-1	TGTGCCAGCAGTACGGAGAGGGCGACTGAAGCTTTCTTT	CASSTERATEAFF
18	TRBV4-1	many	-	TRBJ2-5	TGCGCCAGCAGCCAAGTTGGGGCCCCAAGGCGCGAGGAAGAGACCCAGTACTTC	CASSQVGAPRREEETQYF
17	TRBV4-2	few	-	TRBJ2-2	TGTGCCAGCAGCCGCGAATCCTTCCGCTCGGGCACCGGGGAGCTGTTTTTT	CASSRESFRSGTGELFF
15	TRBV20-1	few	-	TRBJ2-4	TGCAGTGCTAGAGATCGGGGACTAGCCAAAAACATTCAGTACTTC	CSARDRGLAKNIQYF
14	TRBV2	-	TRBD2	TRBJ2-5	TGTGCCAGCAGGGGACTAGCGGATATCGAGACCCAGTACTTC	CASRGLADIETQYF
14	TRBV20-1	few	-	TRBJ1-1	TGCAGTGCTAGAGATGAGGCAGGGAGCACTGAAGCTTTCTTT	CSARDEAGSTEAFF
14	TRBV24-1	few	TRBD1	TRBJ2-1	TGTGCCACCAGGGGACAGGGGATGAACAATGAGCAGTTCTTC	CATRGQGMNNEQFF